The 10 T cell receptor beta chains below come from one sample, sequenced in a study of T-cell memory formation after mild COVID-19. TCRdb analysed the 5' RACE reads with MiXCR anew, one entry per CDR3 protein. The table lists hundreds of thousands of distinct CDR3 sequences, around 20% of them singletons. The specimen was PBMCs or a T cell subset sorted from them (not recorded which). The receptors derive from an adult woman who had mild COVID-19 (a few samples of this study predate the infection). Cell type and time point are not known.

The chain couples TRBV25-1 to TRBJ1-5; D remains unclear. The CDR3 runs 14 residues. Germline V CDR1 and CDR2: MGHDK, SYGVNS. Trimming took off 5 bases at V and 1 base at J, with 9 bases between the two ends. The CDR3 spells CASSPAESNQPQHF. CDR3 nucleotide sequence: TGTGCCAGCAGTCCCGCGGAAAGCAATCAGCCCCAGCATTTT.

The chain couples TRBV6-5 to TRBJ2-2; 11 bases line up with TRBD2. Germline V gene lookup returns CDR1 MNHEY and CDR2 SVGAGI. The CDR3 runs 17 residues. The V gene end was trimmed by 0 bases and the J gene end by 4 bases; junction bases not matched to a gene: 4. The CDR3 protein is CASSYSRLAGITGELFF. The CDR3 nucleotides are TGTGCCAGCAGTTACTCGAGACTAGCGGGAATCACCGGGGAGCTGTTTTTT.

Concerning this clonotype: At one of its ends the junction is not consistent with the germline gene, which may arise from a read error. The chain carries TRBV16 and TRBJ2-1, with D perhaps matching TRBD1 (6 bases). Per germline, CDR1 KGHSY and CDR2 FQNENV. The CDR3 is made up of 12 amino acids. The CDR3 region is CASQLQQGRIDF. CDR3 nucleotide sequence: TGTGCCAGCCAGCTCCAACAGGGCCGGATCGACTTC.

In this sample, this clonotype turned up a few times. This chain uses TRBV14 with TRBJ2-1; 7 bases are shared with TRBD1. Germline V gene lookup returns CDR1 SGHDN and CDR2 FVKESK. Unmatched junction bases numbered 11, after V lost 4 bases and J lost 2 bases. CDR3 size: 17 residues. DNA of the CDR3: TGTGCCAGCAGCCCCCTCAGAGGGGGCCGTACCTACAATGAGCAGTTCTTC. It translates to CASSPLRGGRTYNEQFF.

This clonotype was observed a handful of times. The gene calls are TRBV2 and TRBJ2-1; 7 bases fit TRBD2. The CDR3 is 16 residues long. Germline V gives CDR1 SNHLY, CDR2 FYNNEI. V trimming: 4 bases; J trimming: 4 bases; junction bases outside the gene matches: 10. In DNA form, the CDR3 reads TGTGCCAGCAGTGGGACTAGATCTCCGATGTACAATGAGCAGTTCTTC. This translates into CASSGTRSPMYNEQFF.

The genes are TRBV6-2 or TRBV6-3 and TRBJ1-1; D gene uncertain. This CDR3 comprises 13 residues. Germline loops: CDR1 MNHEY, CDR2 SVGEGT. V lost 9 bases and J lost 1, with 12 bases in between. The CDR3 spells CARVWARNTEAFF. The CDR3 DNA reads TGTGCCAGGGTCTGGGCGCGGAACACTGAAGCTTTCTTT.

This clonotype has just a few counts. The chain is built from TRBV15 and TRBJ2-7; no clear D gene. This CDR3 is 13 amino acids long. V dropped 5 bases and J dropped 0 bases, with 8 bases sitting between them. CDR1 and CDR2 (germline): LNHNV, YYDKDF (reference sequence). The CDR3 DNA is TGTGCCACCAGCTCCAGGAGCTCCTACGAGCAGTACTTC. Its translation is CATSSRSSYEQYF.

In this sample, this clonotype turned up a few times. The J gene is TRBJ2-7, the V gene TRBV4-1, with 11 bases aligning to TRBD2. The CDR3 has 15 amino acids. J was trimmed by 1 base and V by 4 bases; bases with no gene match: 3. CDR1 and CDR2 from the germline V gene are MGHRA and YSYEKL. The CDR3: CASSPTSGRSYEQYF. The CDR3 region has the DNA TGCGCCAGCAGCCCCACTAGCGGGAGATCCTACGAGCAGTACTTC.

This chain links TRBV27 with TRBJ2-7; D is unresolved. Germline CDR1 reads MNHEY; CDR2 reads SMNVEV (reference sequence). The CDR3 consists of 14 residues. V lost 2 bases, J lost 0 bases, and 8 bases lay in between. The CDR3 loop reads CASSLGPFSYEQYF. CDR3 bases: TGTGCCAGCAGTTTAGGACCGTTCTCCTACGAGCAGTACTTC.

This clonotype came up a few times. The chain combines TRBV5-1 with TRBJ2-7; the D gene could be TRBD1 or TRBD2 (7 bases each). The CDR3 is 15 residues long. Trimming stripped 2 bases from V and 5 bases from J, with 17 bases between. Germline V CDR1 and CDR2: SGHRS, YFSETQ. The CDR3 here is CASSLGQGGADEQYF. As DNA, the CDR3 is TGCGCCAGCAGCTTAGGCCAGGGGGGGGCCGACGAGCAGTACTTC.